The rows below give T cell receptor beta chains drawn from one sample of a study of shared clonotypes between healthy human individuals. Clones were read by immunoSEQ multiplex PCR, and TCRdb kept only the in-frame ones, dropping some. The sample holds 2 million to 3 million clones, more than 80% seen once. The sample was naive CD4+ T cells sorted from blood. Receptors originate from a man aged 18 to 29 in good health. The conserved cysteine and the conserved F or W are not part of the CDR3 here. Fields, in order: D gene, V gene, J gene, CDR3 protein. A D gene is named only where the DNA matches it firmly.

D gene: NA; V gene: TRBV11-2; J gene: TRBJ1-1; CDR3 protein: ASSLTGGLNTEAF
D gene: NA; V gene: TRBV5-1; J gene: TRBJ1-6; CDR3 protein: ASSLGLVGSPLH
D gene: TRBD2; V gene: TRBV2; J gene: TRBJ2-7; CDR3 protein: ASLRDLAGGGEQY
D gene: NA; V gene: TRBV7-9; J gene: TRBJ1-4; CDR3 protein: ASSLGRALNEKLF
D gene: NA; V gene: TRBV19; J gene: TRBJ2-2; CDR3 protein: ASSIGGRALETGELF
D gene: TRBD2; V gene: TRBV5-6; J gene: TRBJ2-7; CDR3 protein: ASSFRRLAGGNEQY
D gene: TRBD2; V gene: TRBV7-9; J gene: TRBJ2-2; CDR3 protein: ASSEHPTSGGARTGELF
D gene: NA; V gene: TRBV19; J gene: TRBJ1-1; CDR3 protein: ASSTPGQIGTEAF
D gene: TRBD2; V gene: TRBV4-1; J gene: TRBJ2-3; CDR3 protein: ASSQGTLRAGGKDTQY
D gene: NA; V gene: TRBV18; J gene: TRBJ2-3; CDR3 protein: ASSPGLVYTDTQY
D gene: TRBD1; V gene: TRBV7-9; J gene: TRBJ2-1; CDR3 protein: ASSKGQVDYNEQF
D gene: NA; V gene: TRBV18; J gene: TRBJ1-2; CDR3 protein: ASSPDENYGYT
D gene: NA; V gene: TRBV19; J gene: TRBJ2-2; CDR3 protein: ASSIVLGGAGSGELF
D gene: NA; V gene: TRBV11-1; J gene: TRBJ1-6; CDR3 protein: ASSLDGPLH
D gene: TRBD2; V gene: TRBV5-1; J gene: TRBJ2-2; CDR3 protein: ASSFETGLALTGELF
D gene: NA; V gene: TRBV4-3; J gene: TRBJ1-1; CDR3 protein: ASSQDVGVVNTEAF
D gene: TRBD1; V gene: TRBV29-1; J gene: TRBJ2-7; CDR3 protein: SVGTGWEQY
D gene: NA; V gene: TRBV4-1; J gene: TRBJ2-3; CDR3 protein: ASSQAGFPEDTQY
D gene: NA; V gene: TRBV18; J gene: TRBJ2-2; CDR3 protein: ASSPGGTNTGELF
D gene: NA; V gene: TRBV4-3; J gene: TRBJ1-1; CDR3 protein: ASSQEEKQNTEAF
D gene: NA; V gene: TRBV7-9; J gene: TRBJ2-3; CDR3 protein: ASSPETGTGTDTQY
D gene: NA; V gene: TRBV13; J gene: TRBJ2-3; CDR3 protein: ASRKPSTDTQY
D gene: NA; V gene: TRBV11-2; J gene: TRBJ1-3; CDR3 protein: ASSLELGFGNTIY
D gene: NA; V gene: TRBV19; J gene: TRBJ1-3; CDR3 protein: ASSINPRGGNTIY
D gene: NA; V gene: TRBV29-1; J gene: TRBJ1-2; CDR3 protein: SVEGGSALNYGYT
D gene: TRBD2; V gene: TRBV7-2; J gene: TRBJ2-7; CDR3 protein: ASSEGLAGGIAEQY
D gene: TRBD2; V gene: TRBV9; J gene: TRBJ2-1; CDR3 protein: ASSVGLSGSYNEQF
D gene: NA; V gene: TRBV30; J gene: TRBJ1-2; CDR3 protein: AWSSRGDQGYT
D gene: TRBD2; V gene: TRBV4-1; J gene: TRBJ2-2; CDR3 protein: ASSQTSDTGELF
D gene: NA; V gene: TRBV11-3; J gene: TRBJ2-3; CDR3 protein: ASSLAGVSDTQY
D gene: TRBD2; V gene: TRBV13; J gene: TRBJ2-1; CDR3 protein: ASSDLSRGGQNEQF
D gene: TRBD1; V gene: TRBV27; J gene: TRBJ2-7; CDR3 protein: ASRRTGDSPLTYEQY
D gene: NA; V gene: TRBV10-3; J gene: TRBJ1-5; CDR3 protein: AISKSQPQH
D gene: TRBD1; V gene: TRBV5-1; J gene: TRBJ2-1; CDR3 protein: ASSLAGQLNEQF
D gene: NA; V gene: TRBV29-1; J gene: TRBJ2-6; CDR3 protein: SVDGQAGANVLT
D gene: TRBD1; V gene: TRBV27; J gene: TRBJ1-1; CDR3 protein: ASSTPGQGNTEAF
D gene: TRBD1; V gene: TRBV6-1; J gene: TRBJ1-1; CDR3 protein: ASSHQGAVAEAF
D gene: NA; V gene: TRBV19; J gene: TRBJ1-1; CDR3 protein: ASSIPAWAGPEEAF
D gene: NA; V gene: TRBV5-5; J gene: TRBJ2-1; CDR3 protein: ASSLEVARTSNEQF
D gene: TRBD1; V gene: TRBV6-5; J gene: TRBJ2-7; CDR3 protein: ASIRTGTYEQY
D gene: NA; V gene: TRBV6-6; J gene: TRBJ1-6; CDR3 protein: ASSYPDDNSPLH
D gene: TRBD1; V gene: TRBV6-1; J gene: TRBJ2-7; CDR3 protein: ASSVGTGLSYEQY
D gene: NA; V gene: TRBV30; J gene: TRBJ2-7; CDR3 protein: AWNADIDYEQY
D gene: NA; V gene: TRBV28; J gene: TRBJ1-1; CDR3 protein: ASSPPNLGSTEAF
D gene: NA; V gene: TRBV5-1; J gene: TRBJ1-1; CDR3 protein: ASSSIPPNTEAF
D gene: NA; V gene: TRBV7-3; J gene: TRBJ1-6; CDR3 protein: ASSSRLVPNSPLH
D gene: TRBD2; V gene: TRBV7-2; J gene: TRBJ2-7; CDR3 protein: ASSLLAGDYEQY
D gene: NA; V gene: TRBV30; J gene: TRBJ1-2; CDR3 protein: AWSGGGGPYGYT
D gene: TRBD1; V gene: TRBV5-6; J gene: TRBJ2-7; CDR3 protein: ASSFRPRQGAWEQY
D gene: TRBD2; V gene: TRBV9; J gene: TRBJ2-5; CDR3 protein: ASSVGGVQETQY
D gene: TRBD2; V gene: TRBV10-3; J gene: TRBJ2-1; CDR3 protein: AISETRLAYYEQF
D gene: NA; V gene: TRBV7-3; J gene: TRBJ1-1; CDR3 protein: ASSSQGQNTEAF
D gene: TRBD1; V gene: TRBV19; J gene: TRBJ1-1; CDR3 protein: ASSLQGALSTEAF
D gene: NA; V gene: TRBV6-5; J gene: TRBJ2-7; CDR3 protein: ASSLQPSYEQY
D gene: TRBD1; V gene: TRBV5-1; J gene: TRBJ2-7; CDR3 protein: ASSLADRAIGPYEQY
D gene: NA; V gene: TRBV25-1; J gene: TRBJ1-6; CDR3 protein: ASQGHYNSPLH
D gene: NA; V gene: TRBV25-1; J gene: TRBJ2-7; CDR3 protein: ASRGRRGAAYEQY
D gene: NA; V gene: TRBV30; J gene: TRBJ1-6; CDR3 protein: AWSDAGTYNSPLH
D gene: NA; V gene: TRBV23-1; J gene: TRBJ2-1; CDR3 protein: AWKQGHEQF
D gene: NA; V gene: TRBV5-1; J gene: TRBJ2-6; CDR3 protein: ASSFGRSGANVLT